This TCR beta chain appears in the sequencing data of a study of T-cell reconstitution after alpha-beta-depleted transplantation in children. The CDR3 extends over 16 amino acids. Germline V lookup: CDR1 MGHRA, CDR2 YSYEKL. Trimming cost V 0 bases and J 0 bases, with 12 bases left between them. During its preparation, the TCRbeta library received unique molecular identifiers. MiXCR was run by TCRdb on the PCR reads, yielding one entry per CDR3 protein. The sample has about 500,000 distinct CDR3 sequences; 32% are singletons. The source is a human donor who donated a stem cell graft to a child with aplastic anemia. This rearrangement joins TRBV4-1 to TRBJ2-7; D possibly matches TRBD1 or TRBD2 (5 bases each). Sequences were derived from PBMCs from the stem cell graft donor, sampled from the stem cell graft. The chain's CDR3 is CASSQDPGPSSYEQYV. The CDR3 nucleotides are TGCGCCAGCAGCCAAGATCCGGGACCGAGCTCCTACGAGCAGTACGTC.